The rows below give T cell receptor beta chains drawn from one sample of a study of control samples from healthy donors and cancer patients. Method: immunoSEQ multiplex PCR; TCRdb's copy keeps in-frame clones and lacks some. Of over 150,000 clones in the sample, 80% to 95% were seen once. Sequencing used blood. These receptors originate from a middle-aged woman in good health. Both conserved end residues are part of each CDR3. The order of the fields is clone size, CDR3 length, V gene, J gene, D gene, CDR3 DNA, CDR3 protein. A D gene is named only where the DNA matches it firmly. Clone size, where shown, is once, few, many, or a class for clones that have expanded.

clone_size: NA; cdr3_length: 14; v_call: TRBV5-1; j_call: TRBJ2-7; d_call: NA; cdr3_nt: TGCGCCAGCAGCTTGGTTCAGGGCTCCTACGAGCAGTACTTC; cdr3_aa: CASSLVQGSYEQYF
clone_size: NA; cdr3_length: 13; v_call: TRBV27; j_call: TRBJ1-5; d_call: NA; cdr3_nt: TGTGCCAGGATTGGACTCCCGGGTATCCCCCAGCATTTT; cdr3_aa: CARIGLPGIPQHF
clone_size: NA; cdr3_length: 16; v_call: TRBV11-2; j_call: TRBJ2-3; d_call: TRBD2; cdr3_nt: TGTGCCAGCAGCTCCGCTTGGCGGGGGGGCGCAGATACGCAGTATTTT; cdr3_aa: CASSSAWRGGADTQYF
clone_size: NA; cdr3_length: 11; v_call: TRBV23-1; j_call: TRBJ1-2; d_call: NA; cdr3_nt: TGCGCCAAAGGGACGGACTATGGCTACACCTTC; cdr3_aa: CAKGTDYGYTF
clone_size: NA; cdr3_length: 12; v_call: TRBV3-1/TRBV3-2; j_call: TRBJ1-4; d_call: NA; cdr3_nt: TGTGCCAGCAGCCACGGGACTGAAAAACTGTTTTTT; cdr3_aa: CASSHGTEKLFF
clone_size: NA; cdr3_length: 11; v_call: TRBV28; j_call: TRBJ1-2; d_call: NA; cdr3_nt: TGTGCCAGCAGTTTGCAGGGAGGCTACACCTTC; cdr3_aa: CASSLQGGYTF
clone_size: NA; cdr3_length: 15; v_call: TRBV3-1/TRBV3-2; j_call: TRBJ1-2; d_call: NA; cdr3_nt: TGTGCCAGCAGCTACGCGGATAGGGGTACGAAGGGCTACACCTTC; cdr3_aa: CASSYADRGTKGYTF
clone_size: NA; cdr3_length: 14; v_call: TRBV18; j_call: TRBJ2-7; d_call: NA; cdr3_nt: TGTGCCAGCTCACAGGGGAGAGGAAGCTACGAGCAGTACTTC; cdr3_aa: CASSQGRGSYEQYF
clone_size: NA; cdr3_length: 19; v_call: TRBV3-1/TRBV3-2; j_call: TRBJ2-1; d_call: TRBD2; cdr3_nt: TGTGCCAGCAGCCAAGTGGGACTAGTGGGAACGAGCTCCTACAATGAGCAGTTCTTC; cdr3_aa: CASSQVGLVGTSSYNEQFF
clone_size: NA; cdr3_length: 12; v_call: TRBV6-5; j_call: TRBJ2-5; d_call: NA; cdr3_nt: TGTGCCAGCATGGGACCTCAAGAGACCCAGTACTTC; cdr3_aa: CASMGPQETQYF
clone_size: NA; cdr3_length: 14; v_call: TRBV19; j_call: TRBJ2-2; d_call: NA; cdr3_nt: TGTGCCAGTAGTTCGACAGGAGGGGGAGGGGAGCTGTTTTTT; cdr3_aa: CASSSTGGGGELFF
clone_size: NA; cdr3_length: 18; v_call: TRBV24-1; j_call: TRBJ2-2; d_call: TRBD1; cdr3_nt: TGTGCCACCAGTGATCCATTGGGGGACAGGGGGGACACCGGGGAGCTGTTTTTT; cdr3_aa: CATSDPLGDRGDTGELFF
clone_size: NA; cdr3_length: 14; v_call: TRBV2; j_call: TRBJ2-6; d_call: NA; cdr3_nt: TGTGCCAGCATCGGGGAGACTGGGGCCAACGTCCTGACTTTC; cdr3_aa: CASIGETGANVLTF
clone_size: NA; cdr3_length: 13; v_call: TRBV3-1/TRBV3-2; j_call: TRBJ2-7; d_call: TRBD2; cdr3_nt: TGTGCCAGCAGCTCTCGGACTAGCCACGAGCAGTACTTC; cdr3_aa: CASSSRTSHEQYF
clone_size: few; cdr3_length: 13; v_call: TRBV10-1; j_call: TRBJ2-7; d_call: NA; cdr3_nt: TGCGCCAGCAGTGTAGGCATGCATCGCGAGCAGTACTTC; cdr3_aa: CASSVGMHREQYF
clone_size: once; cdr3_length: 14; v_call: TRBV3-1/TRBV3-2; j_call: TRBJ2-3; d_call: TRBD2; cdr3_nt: TGTGCCAGCAGAATGGGACTAGCGGGGGCCCCGTTAATTTTT; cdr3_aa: CASRMGLAGAPLIF
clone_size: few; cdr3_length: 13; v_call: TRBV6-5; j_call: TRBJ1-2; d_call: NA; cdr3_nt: TGTGCCAGCAGTTTAGATCCAAACTATGGCTACACCTTC; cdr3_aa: CASSLDPNYGYTF
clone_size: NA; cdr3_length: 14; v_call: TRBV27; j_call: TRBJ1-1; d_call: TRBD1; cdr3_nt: TGTGCCAGCAGCTCGACAGGGGGCGGTGGTGAAGCTTTCTTT; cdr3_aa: CASSSTGGGGEAFF
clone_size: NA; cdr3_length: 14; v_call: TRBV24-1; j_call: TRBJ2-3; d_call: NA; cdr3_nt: TGTGCCACCAGGGCAGGAAGTAGCACAGATACGCAGTATTTT; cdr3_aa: CATRAGSSTDTQYF
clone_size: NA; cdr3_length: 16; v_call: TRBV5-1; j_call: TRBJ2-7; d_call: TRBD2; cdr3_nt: TGCGCCAGCAGCAATGTCCCGGGACTACAAGCGGACGAGCAGTACTTC; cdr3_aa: CASSNVPGLQADEQYF
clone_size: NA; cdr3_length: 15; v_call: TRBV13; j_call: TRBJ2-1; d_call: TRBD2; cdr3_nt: TGTGCCAGCAGTGAGGGACTAGCGGGGCTTCATGAGCAGTTCTTC; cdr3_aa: CASSEGLAGLHEQFF
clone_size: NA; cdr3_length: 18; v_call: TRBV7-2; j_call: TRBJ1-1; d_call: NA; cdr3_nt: TGTGCCAGCAGCTTAACCACCACCGTGAAAAGTACGGACACTGAAGCTTTCTTT; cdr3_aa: CASSLTTTVKSTDTEAFF
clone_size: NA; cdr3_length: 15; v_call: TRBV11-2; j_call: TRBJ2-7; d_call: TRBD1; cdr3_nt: TGTGCCAGCAGTTTGCGGACAGGGAAATACTACGAGCAGTACTTC; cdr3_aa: CASSLRTGKYYEQYF
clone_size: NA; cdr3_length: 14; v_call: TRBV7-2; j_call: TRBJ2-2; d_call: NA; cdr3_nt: TGTGCCAGCAGCTTGGATGTGAACGCCGGGGAGCTGTTTTTT; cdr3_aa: CASSLDVNAGELFF
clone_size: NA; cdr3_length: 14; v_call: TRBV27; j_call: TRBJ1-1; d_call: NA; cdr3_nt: TGTGCCAGCAGCCTCCTACCGGGGAACACTGAAGCTTTCTTT; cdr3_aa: CASSLLPGNTEAFF
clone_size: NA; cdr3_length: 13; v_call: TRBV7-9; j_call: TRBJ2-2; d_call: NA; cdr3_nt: TGTGCCAGCACCGGGGAATACACCGGGGAGCTGTTTTTT; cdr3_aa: CASTGEYTGELFF
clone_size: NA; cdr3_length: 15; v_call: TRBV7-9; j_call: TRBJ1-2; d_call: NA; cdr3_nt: TGTGCCAGCAGCTTATCAAAGACAACACCGACGACCTACACCTTC; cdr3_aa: CASSLSKTTPTTYTF
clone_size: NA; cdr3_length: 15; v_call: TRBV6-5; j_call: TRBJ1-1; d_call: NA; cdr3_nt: TGTGCCAGCAGTCGAGGACAGTCTATGTCCGCTGAAGCTTTCTTT; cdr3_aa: CASSRGQSMSAEAFF
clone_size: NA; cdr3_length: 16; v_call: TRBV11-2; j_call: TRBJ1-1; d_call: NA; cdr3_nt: TGTGCCAGCAGCCCCTGGGACCGGGCCGCGAACACTGAAGCTTTCTTT; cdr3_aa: CASSPWDRAANTEAFF
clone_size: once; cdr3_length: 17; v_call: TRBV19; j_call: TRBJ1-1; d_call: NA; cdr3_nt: TGTGCCAGTAGCTCCCCAGGGCGGCCCGCAGGTAACACTGAAGCTTTCTTT; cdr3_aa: CASSSPGRPAGNTEAFF
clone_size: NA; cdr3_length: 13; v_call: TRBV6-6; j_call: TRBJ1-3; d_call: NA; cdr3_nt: TGTGCGACCCGCCTACCTTCTGGAAACACCATATATTTT; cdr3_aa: CATRLPSGNTIYF
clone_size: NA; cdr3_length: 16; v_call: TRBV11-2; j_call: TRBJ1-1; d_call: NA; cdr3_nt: TGTGCCAGCAGCTCCGTCAGGGGACCCATGAACACTGAAGCTTTCTTT; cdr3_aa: CASSSVRGPMNTEAFF
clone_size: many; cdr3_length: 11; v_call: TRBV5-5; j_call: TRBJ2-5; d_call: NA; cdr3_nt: TGTGCCAGCAGCTTCCCGCCTAGGGGGAACTTC; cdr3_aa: CASSFPPRGNF
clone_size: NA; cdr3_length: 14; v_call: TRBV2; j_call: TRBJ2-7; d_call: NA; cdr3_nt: TGTGCCAGCAGTGAAAACAGGGTGCCCTACGAGCAGTACTTC; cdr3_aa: CASSENRVPYEQYF
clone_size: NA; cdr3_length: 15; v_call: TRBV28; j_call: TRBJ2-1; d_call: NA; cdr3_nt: TGTGCCAGCATCCCAACCGGGACCGGAGCTCGAGGGCAGTTCTTC; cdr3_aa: CASIPTGTGARGQFF
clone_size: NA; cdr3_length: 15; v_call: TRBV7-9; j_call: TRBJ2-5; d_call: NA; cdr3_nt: TGTGCCAGCAGCCCAGGGACATACTACCAAGAGACCCAGTACTTC; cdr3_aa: CASSPGTYYQETQYF
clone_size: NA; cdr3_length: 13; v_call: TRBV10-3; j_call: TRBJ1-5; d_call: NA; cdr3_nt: TGTGCCATCAGTGAGGGGTCGGGACAGCCCCAGCATTTT; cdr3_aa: CAISEGSGQPQHF
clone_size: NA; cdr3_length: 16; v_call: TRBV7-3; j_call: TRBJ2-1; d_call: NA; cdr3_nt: TGTGCCAGCAGCCTCTCATGGGTGGGCTCCTACAATGAGCAGTTCTTC; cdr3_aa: CASSLSWVGSYNEQFF
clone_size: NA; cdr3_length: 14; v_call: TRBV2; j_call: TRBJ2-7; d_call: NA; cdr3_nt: TGTGCCAGCAGTCAGCCGGGAGAGAGATACGAGCAGTACTTC; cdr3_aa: CASSQPGERYEQYF
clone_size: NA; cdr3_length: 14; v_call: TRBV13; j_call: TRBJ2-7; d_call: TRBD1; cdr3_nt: TGTGCCAGCAGCCAAGGACAGGGCCCCTACGAGCAGTACTTC; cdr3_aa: CASSQGQGPYEQYF
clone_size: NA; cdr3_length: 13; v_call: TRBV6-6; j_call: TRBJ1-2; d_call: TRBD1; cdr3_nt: TGTGCCAGCATTAACCGGGACAGGGAGGGCTACACCTTC; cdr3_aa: CASINRDREGYTF
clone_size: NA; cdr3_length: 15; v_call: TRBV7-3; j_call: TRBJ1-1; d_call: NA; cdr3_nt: TGTGCCAGCAGCTTAGGAGGAGGAATGAACACTGAAGCTTTCTTT; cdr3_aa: CASSLGGGMNTEAFF
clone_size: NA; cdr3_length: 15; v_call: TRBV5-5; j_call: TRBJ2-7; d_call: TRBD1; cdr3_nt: TGTGCCAGCAGCCTCCGGGACAGGGGGCTCTACGAGCAGTACTTC; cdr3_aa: CASSLRDRGLYEQYF
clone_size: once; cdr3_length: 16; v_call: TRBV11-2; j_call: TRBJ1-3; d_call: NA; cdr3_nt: TGTGCCAGCAGCCCACGGGTTGGCTCCTCTGGAAACACCATATATTTT; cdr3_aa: CASSPRVGSSGNTIYF
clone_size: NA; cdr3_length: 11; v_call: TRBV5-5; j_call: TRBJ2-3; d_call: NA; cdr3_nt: TGTGCCAGCAGCCGAATAGATACGCAGTATTTT; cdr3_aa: CASSRIDTQYF
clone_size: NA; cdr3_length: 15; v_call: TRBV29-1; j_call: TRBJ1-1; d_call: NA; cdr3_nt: TGCAGCGTTGAGCCCACGGGGATATGGAACACTGAAGCTTTCTTT; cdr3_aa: CSVEPTGIWNTEAFF
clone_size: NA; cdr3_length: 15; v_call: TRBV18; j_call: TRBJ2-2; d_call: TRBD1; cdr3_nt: TGTGCCAGCTCACGGACAGGGGGCACTCCCGGGGAGCTGTTTTTT; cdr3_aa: CASSRTGGTPGELFF
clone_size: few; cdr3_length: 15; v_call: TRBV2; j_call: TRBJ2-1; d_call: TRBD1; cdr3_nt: TGTGCCAGCAGTGACGAGGACAGGGTACGGGATGAGCAGTTCTTC; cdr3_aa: CASSDEDRVRDEQFF
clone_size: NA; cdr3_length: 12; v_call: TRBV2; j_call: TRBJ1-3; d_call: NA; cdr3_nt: TGTGCCAGCAGCCTCGCTGGAAACACCATATATTTT; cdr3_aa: CASSLAGNTIYF